The source of this TCR beta chain is a study of blood T cell repertoires in COVID-19. The length of the CDR3 is 16 residues. V shed 5 bases and J 3 bases; nucleotides not matched to a gene: 13. The V gene's germline CDR1 is MDHEN and CDR2 SYDVKM. Some clones are missing from TCRdb's copy, which holds only in-frame ones; the method was immunoSEQ multiplex PCR. The sample lists 110,000 to 150,000 clones, 76% occurring once. This clonotype was obtained from a man between 60 and 70 years old with acute or convalescent COVID-19. The sequencing sample was made of peripheral blood. The chain recombines TRBV28 with TRBJ2-7, with 7 bases fitting TRBD2. The DNA for the CDR3 is TGTGCCAGCAGTAAGACCGGGACCGGGAGGAGCTACGAGCAGTACTTC. Amino acid sequence: CASSKTGTGRSYEQYF.